These T cell receptor beta chains were read from a single sample in a study. TCRdb passed the 5' RACE reads through MiXCR, listing each CDR3 protein once. Among approximately 5,000 distinct CDR3 sequences listed, 40% to 60% were seen once. The sample comprised memory CD4+ T cells sorted from blood. These receptors originate from a female donor with breast cancer. Both conserved end residues are part of each CDR3. The order of the fields is J gene, clone size, CDR3 length, V gene, D gene, CDR3 DNA, CDR3 protein. D genes are given only for firm matches. Only some rows state a clone size, as once, few, many or a class for expanded clones.

>TRBJ1-2|NA|12|TRBV7-3|TRBD1
TGTGCCAGCGGAGGACAGGGCTATGGCTACACCTTC
CASGGQGYGYTF
>TRBJ2-5|NA|15|TRBV7-6|NA
TGTGCCAGCAGCTTAGCTCCCGTGGGACAAGAGACCCAGTACTTC
CASSLAPVGQETQYF
>TRBJ1-1|NA|13|TRBV24-1|NA
TGTGCCACCAGTGATTTACGGGGGACTGAAGCTTTCTTT
CATSDLRGTEAFF
>TRBJ1-1|NA|14|TRBV5-1|NA
TGCGCCAGCAGTTTCTACTCTCGGCACACTGAAGCTTTCTTT
CASSFYSRHTEAFF
>TRBJ1-1|NA|16|TRBV5-1|TRBD1
TGCGCCAGCAAACCGGGACAGGGGCCTCGGGGCACTGAAGCTTTCTTT
CASKPGQGPRGTEAFF
>TRBJ1-2|few|16|TRBV4-1|TRBD1
TGCGCCAGCAGCCAATACACCGGGACAGGAGCCTATGGCTACACCTTC
CASSQYTGTGAYGYTF
>TRBJ1-2|NA|13|TRBV20-1|NA
TGCAGTGTTATAAAAAAGACGGTCTATGGCTACACCTTC
CSVIKKTVYGYTF
>TRBJ1-1|NA|15|TRBV6-6|TRBD1
TGTGCCAGCAGTGACCACGGGACAGGGGTGTATGAAGCTTTCTTT
CASSDHGTGVYEAFF
>TRBJ1-5|NA|14|TRBV20-1|NA
TGCAGTGCTAGTTCCCAAGGGGTTCATCAGCCCCAGCATTTT
CSASSQGVHQPQHF
>TRBJ1-1|once|14|TRBV20-1|NA
TGCAGTGCTAGAGATGGGTGGGGCTTCACTGAAGCTTTCTTT
CSARDGWGFTEAFF
>TRBJ2-1|NA|16|TRBV9|TRBD2
TGTGCCAGCAGCGTAGTTTTAGCGGGAGGTTACAATGAGCAGTTCTTC
CASSVVLAGGYNEQFF
>TRBJ2-1|NA|11|TRBV5-6|NA
TGTGCCAGCAGCTTCCGTTATGAGCAGTTCTTC
CASSFRYEQFF
>TRBJ2-1|NA|16|TRBV5-1|TRBD1
TGCGCCAGCAGCTTGGCCGCCGTCAGGGGGAGCAATGAGCAGTTCTTC
CASSLAAVRGSNEQFF
>TRBJ2-3|few|15|TRBV12-3/TRBV12-4|TRBD2
TGTGCCAGCACCAGGACTAGCGGGAACACAGATACGCAGTATTTT
CASTRTSGNTDTQYF
>TRBJ2-6|NA|18|TRBV15|TRBD1
TGTGCCACCAGCTCCCGGACAGGGGCTGCCTCTGGGGCCAACGTCCTGACTTTC
CATSSRTGAASGANVLTF
>TRBJ1-1|few|16|TRBV5-1|NA
TGCGCCAGCAGCTTGTCCTCGAGCCGGGACAACACTGAAGCTTTCTTT
CASSLSSSRDNTEAFF
>TRBJ1-2|NA|14|TRBV5-1|NA
TGCGCCAGCAGCTCGGGACCCCAGAGCTATGGCTACACCTTC
CASSSGPQSYGYTF
>TRBJ1-5|NA|16|TRBV6-4|TRBD1
TGTGCCAGCAGTGACGGTTTAAGGGGGCTCGGGCAGCCCCAGCATTTT
CASSDGLRGLGQPQHF
>TRBJ2-4|NA|13|TRBV5-5|TRBD1
TGTGCCAGCAGAACAGGGGGAACAAACATTCAGTACTTC
CASRTGGTNIQYF
>TRBJ1-1|NA|15|TRBV5-1|NA
TGCGCCAGCAGCCCGGGATTCGGGGGTTTCGCTGAAGCTTTCTTT
CASSPGFGGFAEAFF
>TRBJ2-3|NA|16|TRBV20-1|NA
TGCAGTGCTAGAGATATTCGGGCAGGGCTGACAGATACGCAGTATTTT
CSARDIRAGLTDTQYF
>TRBJ2-5|NA|12|TRBV12-3/TRBV12-4|NA
TGTGCCAGCAGTTTTAACCCGTCGACCCAGTACTTC
CASSFNPSTQYF
>TRBJ2-1|few|15|TRBV11-2|TRBD1
TGTGCCAGCAGCTTAGGAGGGACAGGGTACAATGAGCAGTTCTTC
CASSLGGTGYNEQFF
>TRBJ2-2|NA|14|TRBV9|NA
TGTGCCAGCAGCCCCAACCCATCAGACGGGGAGCTGTTTTTT
CASSPNPSDGELFF
>TRBJ1-5|few|15|TRBV3-1|TRBD1
TGTGCCAGCAGCCAAGCAGGGACAGTCCCTCAGCCCCAGCATTTT
CASSQAGTVPQPQHF
>TRBJ2-5|few|18|TRBV15|NA
TGTGCCACCAGCAGACTCTCTCGTTTGGGGGGCAGTCAAGAGACCCAGTACTTC
CATSRLSRLGGSQETQYF
>TRBJ2-7|NA|14|TRBV11-2|NA
TGTGCCAACAGCCCTGCCACGGTGTTGGGCGAGCAGTACTTC
CANSPATVLGEQYF
>TRBJ2-7|few|15|TRBV5-5|TRBD1
TGTGCCAGCACCCGGCCGGGACAGGGGAACTACGAGCAGTACTTC
CASTRPGQGNYEQYF
>TRBJ1-4|NA|14|TRBV20-1|NA
TGCAGTGCTAGGAACAGGGATGCTAATGAAAAACTGTTTTTT
CSARNRDANEKLFF
>TRBJ1-2|few|13|TRBV5-4|TRBD1
TGTGCCAGCAGCCTCGACAGGGCTGGTGGCTACACCTTC
CASSLDRAGGYTF
>TRBJ2-4|few|17|TRBV4-1|TRBD2
TGCGCCAGCAGCCCCGGGCTAGCGGAGGCCTGGAGGGACATTCAGTACTTC
CASSPGLAEAWRDIQYF
>TRBJ1-1|NA|14|TRBV10-2|TRBD1
TGCGCCAGCAGCTACAGGGGCTTGGACACTGAAGCTTTCTTT
CASSYRGLDTEAFF
>TRBJ2-2|few|16|TRBV12-3/TRBV12-4|TRBD2
TGTGCCAGCAGTCTGGCTAGCGGGAGGAACACCGGGGAGCTGTTTTTT
CASSLASGRNTGELFF
>TRBJ2-5|few|15|TRBV3-1|NA
TGTGCCAGCAGCCAAGGTGGTTTCGGTACGGAGACCCAGTACTTC
CASSQGGFGTETQYF
>TRBJ2-5|NA|15|TRBV7-9|TRBD2
TGTGCCAGCAGCCCGGGACTAGCGGGAGCACAGACCCAGTACTTC
CASSPGLAGAQTQYF
>TRBJ2-2|NA|16|TRBV20-1|TRBD2
TGCAGTGCTAGTCAGCTAGCGGGAGCTCTCACCGGGGAGCTGTTTTTT
CSASQLAGALTGELFF
>TRBJ2-2|NA|14|TRBV5-1|NA
TGCGCCAGCAGCCAGGGGCAAAACACCGGGGAGCTGTTTTTT
CASSQGQNTGELFF
>TRBJ2-1|NA|14|TRBV5-4|TRBD2
TGTGCCAGCAGCAGAGTAGCGGGTTACAATGAGCAGTTCTTC
CASSRVAGYNEQFF
>TRBJ1-2|few|13|TRBV5-1|NA
TGCGCCAGCAGCCCGCCGGGAACTAATGGCTACACCTTC
CASSPPGTNGYTF
>TRBJ2-5|NA|15|TRBV6-1|TRBD2
TGTGCCAGCAGTGAGACGTGGGGGGGTCAAGAGACCCAGTACTTC
CASSETWGGQETQYF
>TRBJ1-6|few|14|TRBV10-2|NA
TGCGCCAGCAGTACCGGGCCCGGGGGCTCACCCCTCCACTTT
CASSTGPGGSPLHF
>TRBJ2-5|few|15|TRBV7-6|TRBD1
TGTGCCAGCAGCCCTTGGACAGGAGACCAAGAGACCCAGTACTTC
CASSPWTGDQETQYF
>TRBJ2-1|NA|14|TRBV10-3|TRBD2
TGTGCCGCCGAATCCGGGACTAGCGGCAATGAGCAGTTCTTC
CAAESGTSGNEQFF
>TRBJ1-1|once|14|TRBV2|NA
TGTGCCAGCAGATTTGACACAATGAACACTGAAGCTTTCTTT
CASRFDTMNTEAFF
>TRBJ2-3|NA|16|TRBV12-3/TRBV12-4|TRBD2
TGTGCCAGCAGTACGGGACTAGCGGGATTTACAGATACGCAGTATTTT
CASSTGLAGFTDTQYF
>TRBJ1-2|NA|16|TRBV12-3/TRBV12-4|NA
TGTGCCAGCAGACACGACAGACGATTGACTAACTATGGCTACACCTTC
CASRHDRRLTNYGYTF
>TRBJ2-7|NA|14|TRBV5-1|TRBD1
TGCGCCAGCAGCAACAACAGGGGGGCCTACGAGCAGTACTTC
CASSNNRGAYEQYF
>TRBJ1-6|NA|18|TRBV11-2|TRBD1
TGTGCCAGCAGCTCAATCCAGGGGGCGACGGTGCAAAATTCACCCCTCCACTTT
CASSSIQGATVQNSPLHF
>TRBJ2-7|NA|13|TRBV20-1|TRBD1
TGCAGTGCTCCGGGACAGGGGGCTTACGAGCAGTACTTC
CSAPGQGAYEQYF
>TRBJ1-5|few|14|TRBV6-1|NA
TGTGCCAGCAGTTCCAGGGGTCGGAATCAGCCCCAGCATTTT
CASSSRGRNQPQHF
>TRBJ1-2|NA|14|TRBV4-2|NA
TGTGCCAGCAGCAAGGACAGTTCTTCCTATGGCTACACCTTC
CASSKDSSSYGYTF
>TRBJ1-2|once|12|TRBV5-1|NA
TGCGCCAGCAGCACCTCGGGGAAAGGCTACACCTTC
CASSTSGKGYTF
>TRBJ1-2|NA|12|TRBV29-1|NA
TGCAGCGTTGAAACACCGACCTATGGCTACACCTTC
CSVETPTYGYTF